The 17 T cell receptor beta chains given below trace back to one sample, sequenced in a study of cytomegalovirus exposure and HLA in healthy donors. This table comes from immunoSEQ multiplex PCR, and its TCRdb copy is limited to in-frame clones, with some not included. The sample shows under 80,000 clones, roughly nine tenths of them seen only once. Sequencing was performed on PBMCs. The receptors derive from a woman aged 18-35 years in good health and CMV-seronegative.

The rearrangement uses TRBV28 and TRBJ1-6; 12 positions agree with TRBD1. The ends lost 4 bases at V and 16 bases at J; junction bases unmatched: 8. CDR1 is MDHEN, CDR2 SYDVKM, per germline. The CDR3 runs 14 residues. The CDR3 region is CASSWDRGPQELHF. The CDR3 DNA is TGTGCCAGCAGTTGGGACAGGGGGCCTCAAGAGCTCCACTTT.

The genes are TRBV18 and TRBJ2-7; D is possibly TRBD1 (7 bases). Germline V gives CDR1 KGHSH, CDR2 LQKENI. This CDR3 has 15 amino acids. Trimming stripped 3 bases from V and 3 bases from J, with 15 bases between. CDR3 coding DNA: TGTGCCAGCTCACCCCAGCGGGCAGGGGGCTACGAGCAGTACTTC. This encodes CASSPQRAGGYEQYF.

This clone has only one observation. The chain employs TRBV30 and TRBJ2-7, with 8 nucleotides matching TRBD1. CDR3 size: 11 residues. Trimming at V came to 4 bases and at J to 5 bases, leaving 1 base not matched to a gene. The V gene's germline CDR1 is GTSNPN and CDR2 SVGIG (reference sequence). The chain's CDR3 is CAWTGGHEQYF. In DNA form, the CDR3 reads TGTGCCTGGACAGGGGGCCACGAGCAGTACTTC.

This clone showed up just once. V gene TRBV5-6 combines with J gene TRBJ1-2; 8 bases are a match to TRBD1. The germline V gene has CDR1 SGHDT and CDR2 YYEEEE. The CDR3 has 14 residues. Trimming cost V 4 bases and J 4 bases; bases outside gene matches: 6. The CDR3, as DNA: TGTGCCAGCAGCCGACAGGGGTACGCCTATGGCTACACCTTC. Translating gives CASSRQGYAYGYTF.

The J gene is TRBJ2-3, the V gene TRBV15, with D unresolved. The CDR3 is 12 amino acids. Germline V gives CDR1 LNHNV, CDR2 YYDKDF (reference sequence). V lost 3 bases and J lost 5, with 6 bases in between. CDR3 nucleotides: TGTGCCACCAGCAGCTTCGTAGATACGCAGTATTTT. Amino acids: CATSSFVDTQYF.

The V gene is TRBV25-1, the J gene TRBJ2-7; TRBD1 matches at 8 bases. J lost 6 bases, V lost 1 base, and 8 bases had no gene match. The CDR3 covers 15 residues. Germline loops: CDR1 MGHDK, CDR2 SYGVNS. In nucleotides, the CDR3 is TGTGCCAGCAGTGAATTTGGGCAGGGGGCGTCCGAGCAGTACTTC. It encodes CASSEFGQGASEQYF.

The V call is TRBV30, the J call TRBJ1-2; 8 positions match TRBD1. CDR1 GTSNPN and CDR2 SVGIG come from the germline V gene (reference sequence). Trimming cost V 2 bases and J 5 bases; bases outside gene matches: 10. The CDR3 runs to 15 residues. The CDR3 DNA is TGTGCCTGGAGTTTCACCCGGACAGGGAAGTATGGCTACACCTTC. Translated, it gives CAWSFTRTGKYGYTF.

V usage is TRBV27 and J usage is TRBJ2-7; 8 nucleotides agree with TRBD1. The J segment lost 3 bases and the V segment lost 7 bases, leaving 11 bases of the junction unmatched. Germline V gene lookup returns CDR1 MNHEY and CDR2 SMNVEV (reference sequence). The CDR3 covers 15 residues. CDR3 in amino acids: CASIHSGGTIYEQYF. In DNA form, the CDR3 reads TGTGCCAGCATCCATTCAGGGGGCACCATCTACGAGCAGTACTTC.

V and J are TRBV2 and TRBJ2-5, with 11 bases aligning to TRBD2. Germline lookup yields CDR1 SNHLY and CDR2 FYNNEI. The CDR3 runs to 19 residues. After removal of 6 bases from V and 5 bases from J, the junction contained 20 bases not matched to a gene. Here the CDR3 reads CASRNLLGASGRYGETQYF. The CDR3 region has the DNA TGTGCCAGCAGAAATCTGCTAGGGGCTAGCGGGAGGTATGGGGAGACCCAGTACTTC.

This chain uses TRBV29-1 with TRBJ2-1, with TRBD2 matching 9 bases. V lost 5 bases to trimming and J lost 5 bases; unmatched junction nucleotides: 4. This CDR3 has 13 amino acids. CDR1 is SQVTM and CDR2 is ANQGSEA in the germline V gene. The CDR3 reads CSVRRGGDNEQFF. CDR3 DNA: TGCAGCGTTCGGCGGGGGGGTGACAATGAGCAGTTCTTC.

This clone has a single count. The chain has TRBV27 and TRBJ1-1, with D uncertain. From germline, CDR1 is MNHEY and CDR2 SMNVEV (reference sequence). The CDR3 is 13 residues long. Trimming took off 3 bases at V and 1 base at J, with 6 bases between the two ends. The CDR3: CASSFSRNTEAFF. DNA for the CDR3: TGTGCCAGCAGTTTTTCCAGGAACACTGAAGCTTTCTTT.

This chain uses TRBV18 with TRBJ2-7; 7 bases map to TRBD1. With 3 bases clipped from V and 0 bases from J, the junction kept 5 bases outside the gene matches. CDR3 length: 15 amino acids. CDR1 and CDR2 from the germline V gene are KGHSH and LQKENI. This CDR3 reads CASSPGTVSSYEQYF. The CDR3 nucleotides are TGTGCCAGCTCACCTGGGACAGTGAGCTCCTACGAGCAGTACTTC.

V and J are TRBV2 and TRBJ2-5; D gene uncertain. V was clipped by 0 bases and J by 4 bases, with 12 bases between them. Germline assignment: CDR1 SNHLY and CDR2 FYNNEI. The CDR3 has 15 residues. Here the CDR3 DNA reads TGTGCCAGCAGTGAAGCGCCCCTCCCGGGAGAGACCCAGTACTTC. It is translated as CASSEAPLPGETQYF.

The genes are TRBV19 and TRBJ2-5; possible D gene TRBD2, 5 bases. Trimming cost V 4 bases and J 1 base, with 13 bases left between them. Germline V lookup: CDR1 LNHDA, CDR2 SQIVND (reference sequence). CDR3 length equals 15 residues. CDR3 sequence (DNA): TGTGCCAGTAGTAACCGAGCTCGGGGCCAAGAGACCCAGTACTTC. The encoded protein is CASSNRARGQETQYF.

This clone was seen more than once but under ten times. The chain has TRBV19 and TRBJ1-5; 8 positions match TRBD1. CDR1 is LNHDA and CDR2 is SQIVND in the germline V gene (reference sequence). This CDR3 comprises 16 residues. Trimming took 3 bases from V and 2 from J; bases not matched to a gene: 6. This chain's CDR3 is CASSIRGTGGNQPQHF. CDR3 bases: TGTGCCAGTAGTATCAGAGGGACAGGAGGCAATCAGCCCCAGCATTTT.

The chain uses TRBV11-2 and TRBJ2-1; 10 positions agree with TRBD2. With 4 bases clipped from V and 9 bases from J, the junction kept 12 bases outside the gene matches. Germline CDR1 is SGHAT and CDR2 is FQNNGV. This CDR3 has 16 amino acids. For the CDR3, the DNA is TGTGCCAGCAGCTCGCTGGTAGGACTAGCGGATACTGAGCAGTTCTTC. It encodes CASSSLVGLADTEQFF.

The rearrangement uses TRBV19 and TRBJ2-2; D perhaps matches TRBD1 (7 bases). Trimming stripped 2 bases from V and 4 bases from J, with 11 bases between. Germline CDR1 is LNHDA and CDR2 is SQIVND (reference sequence). The CDR3 is made up of 15 amino acids. CDR3 coding DNA: TGTGCCAGTAGTATACCAGGGGGAGGCACCGGGGAGCTGTTTTTT. Amino acids: CASSIPGGGTGELFF.